This T cell receptor beta chain was profiled in a study of T cells in Graves' hyperthyroidism and ophthalmopathy. About the research overall: Before treatment of any kind, peripheral blood was taken at initial diagnosis. General study points: Appearing also in blood were most of the thyroid clonotypes expanded above 0.001.

The sample holds many counts of this clonotype. Its antigen is unidentified. V was cut by 0 bases and J by 0 bases, with 4 bases left in between. The CDR3 is 14 residues long. CDR1 is SGHDT and CDR2 is YYEEEE in the germline V gene. Researchers amplified the TCR beta CDR3 regions from RNA transcripts. Primed by the HTBI set, a first-round RT-PCR was run on the TCR CDR3. In TCRdb, the multiplex PCR reads were re-called with MiXCR into one record per CDR3 protein. The table includes hundreds of thousands of distinct CDR3 sequences, approximately 15% detected once. Sequenced material: blood. The V and J genes are TRBV5-6 and TRBJ1-3, with no clear D. The receptor comes from a woman aged 40 to 50 with Graves' hyperthyroidism. This CDR3 reads CASSLDSSGNTIYF. The CDR3 DNA reads TGTGCCAGCAGCTTGGACAGCTCTGGAAACACCATATATTTT.